The 20 T cell receptor beta chains below all came from one sample that was sequenced in a study of T cells in Graves' hyperthyroidism and ophthalmopathy. Amplified regions were TCR beta CDR3 sequences from RNA transcripts. HTBI primers were the set used in a first-round RT-PCR of the TCR CDR3. From the multiplex PCR reads, TCRdb called clonotypes with MiXCR, one entry per CDR3 protein. The table lists 350,000 to 400,000 distinct CDR3 sequences, about 18% of them singletons. What was sequenced was blood. The origin of the receptors is a man between 18 and 29 years old with Graves' ophthalmopathy.

This clonotype was seen many times. This rearrangement joins TRBV20-1 to TRBJ1-1; unclear D gene. Germline V gene lookup returns CDR1 DFQATT and CDR2 SNEGSKA (reference sequence). This CDR3 is 13 amino acids long. Trimming pared 1 base from V and 0 bases from J, leaving 6 bases between. The CDR3 is CSARAGVNTEAFF. CDR3 nucleotide sequence: TGCAGTGCTAGAGCCGGGGTGAACACTGAAGCTTTCTTT.

This clonotype was seen ten or more times. The CDR3 sequence is CASTSGQSAGRAYGYTF. The CDR3, as DNA: TGTGCCAGCACCTCAGGACAGTCGGCTGGACGGGCCTATGGCTACACCTTC. V gene TRBV6-1 combines with J gene TRBJ1-2, with D possibly matching TRBD1 (6 bases). The CDR3 loop spans 17 amino acids. The V and J ends lost 7 bases and 4 bases respectively, with 25 bases between them. CDR1 and CDR2 from the germline V gene are MNHNS and SASEGT.

V and J are TRBV10-2 and TRBJ2-2; D is uncertain. This CDR3 is built from 13 residues. From germline, CDR1 is WSHSY and CDR2 SAAADI. V was trimmed by 2 bases and J by 6 bases, leaving 7 bases between them. The CDR3, as DNA: TGCGCCAGCAGTGAGATTGTGGCCGGGGAGCTGTTTTTT. Protein product: CASSEIVAGELFF.

Only a few counts were recorded for this clonotype. The rearrangement uses TRBV7-8 and TRBJ2-7, with 13 bases aligning to TRBD2. Germline CDR1 is SGHVS and CDR2 is FQNEAQ. V was clipped by 2 bases and J by 6 bases; unmatched bases: 10. This CDR3 has 17 amino acids. CDR3 amino acids: CASSLSRLAGGMSEQYF. The DNA of the CDR3 is TGTGCCAGCAGCTTATCAAGACTAGCGGGGGGTATGAGCGAGCAGTACTTC.

This chain links TRBV20-1 with TRBJ2-1; 7 bases are shared with TRBD1. Germline trimming cut 4 bases from V and 3 bases from J; bases unmatched to any gene: 9. CDR3 size: 15 residues. Germline V gene lookup returns CDR1 DFQATT and CDR2 SNEGSKA (reference sequence). The CDR3 protein is CSAIATRDSYNEQFF. The DNA of the CDR3 is TGCAGTGCTATAGCTACCCGGGACAGCTACAATGAGCAGTTCTTC.

Worth noting for this clonotype: The junction shows a germline mismatch at one end, possibly a read error. The genes are TRBV6-1 and TRBJ1-2; D is unclear. The CDR3 is 14 residues long. Germline-derived CDR1 and CDR2 are MNHNS and SASEGT. The CDR3 DNA reads as TGTGCCGGCAGTTTTAGAGGTCTCTATGGGGACTACACCTTC. Translating gives CAGSFRGLYGDYTF.

This clonotype was seen many times. The chain combines TRBV3-1 with TRBJ1-5; the D gene is possibly TRBD1 (5 bases). The CDR3 contains 15 residues. The V gene's germline CDR1 is LGHDT and CDR2 YNNKEL (reference sequence). With 1 base removed from V and 7 bases from J, the gap between germline ends came to 14 bases. The CDR3 DNA sequence: TGTGCCAGCAGCCAAGGAGAGGGGCGTGGACAGCCCCAGCATTTT. Translating it yields CASSQGEGRGQPQHF.

The chain joins TRBV28 to TRBJ1-1, with D possibly TRBD1 on 6 matching bases. Trimming stripped 4 bases from V and 3 bases from J, with 12 bases between. The V gene's germline CDR1 is MDHEN and CDR2 SYDVKM. This CDR3 is 14 amino acids long. In DNA, the CDR3 is TGTGCCAGCAGTTCCAACAGGGATTACACTGAAGCTTTCTTT. Translating gives CASSSNRDYTEAFF.

This clonotype was observed a handful of times. This chain links TRBV20-1 with TRBJ1-2, with D maybe TRBD1 (5 bases). This CDR3 has 14 amino acids. The V and J ends lost 1 base and 4 bases respectively, with 13 bases between them. CDR1 and CDR2 from the germline V gene are DFQATT and SNEGSKA (reference sequence). CDR3 region: CSARVPGVPYGYTF. CDR3 coding DNA: TGCAGTGCTAGAGTCCCGGGGGTGCCCTATGGCTACACCTTC.

This sequence joins TRBV19 and TRBJ1-1, with D maybe TRBD1 (6 bases). Germline CDR1 LNHDA, CDR2 SQIVND (reference sequence). This CDR3 is built from 10 residues. V was trimmed by 7 bases and J by 9 bases, leaving 9 bases between them. CDR3 bases: TGTGCCAGTATCGGGGGGCAAGCTTTCTTT. The encoded protein is CASIGGQAFF. Full variable domain (rest looked up from reference TRBV19 and TRBJ1-1): DGGITQSPKYLFRKEGQNVTLSCEQNLNHDAMYWYRQDPGQGLRLIYYSQIVNDFQKGDIAEGYSVSREKKESFPLTVTSAQKNPTAFYLCASIGGQAFFGQGTRLTVV.

This clonotype was found a few times. The rearrangement joins TRBV25-1 to TRBJ1-4; TRBD1 agrees at 7 bases. Germline CDR1 is MGHDK and CDR2 is SYGVNS. V lost 1 base, J lost 10 bases, and 9 bases stayed unmatched. This CDR3 spans 15 amino acids. CDR3 loop: CASSESKTGKGKLFF. In DNA form, the CDR3 reads TGTGCCAGCAGTGAATCAAAGACAGGGAAGGGAAAACTGTTTTTT. Filled out from reference TRBV25-1 and TRBJ1-4, the complete variable domain reads EADIYQTPRYLVIGTGKKITLECSQTMGHDKMYWYQQDPGMELHLIHYSYGVNSTEKGDLSSESTVSRIRTEHFPLTLESARPSHTSQYLCASSESKTGKGKLFFGSGTQLSVL.

This clonotype was counted ten times or more. The V and J genes are TRBV7-2 and TRBJ2-5; D is undetermined. Between the trimmed V and J ends, which lost 1 base and 5 bases, there was a span of 11 bases. The CDR3 is 14 residues long. CDR1 is SGHTA and CDR2 is FQGNSA in the germline V gene. CDR3 DNA sequence: TGTGCCAGCAGCTTAGTTGGAGTGTTCGAGACCCAGTACTTC. Residues: CASSLVGVFETQYF.

This clonotype was observed once. This sequence joins TRBV3-1 and TRBJ2-3, with 11 bases lining up with TRBD2. The length of the CDR3 is 16 residues. The V gene's germline CDR1 is LGHDT and CDR2 YNNKEL (reference sequence). The ends lost 4 bases at V and 4 bases at J; junction bases unmatched: 7. The DNA of the CDR3 is TGTGCCAGCAGCCCTCCGGGACTAGCGGCCGCAGATACGCAGTATTTT. Protein: CASSPPGLAAADTQYF.

The chain recombines TRBV7-9 with TRBJ2-1; 12 nucleotides match TRBD2. V lost 6 bases and J lost 8; bases outside the gene matches: 14. The V gene's germline CDR1 is SEHNR and CDR2 FQNEAQ (reference sequence). The CDR3 is 17 residues long. This CDR3 reads CASRRDSSGRALHEQFF. CDR3 bases: TGTGCCAGCAGACGGGACTCTAGCGGGAGGGCCCTCCATGAGCAGTTCTTC.

This clonotype has at least ten counts. The gene calls are TRBV12-5 and TRBJ2-1; tentative D call: TRBD2 (6 bases). Germline CDR1 is LGHNT and CDR2 is FRNRAP. V was trimmed by 7 bases and J by 4 bases, leaving 14 bases between them. This CDR3 is built from 14 residues. CDR3 in DNA: TGTGCTAGTGCCCCGGGACTTGATTACAATGAGCAGTTCTTC. Amino acids: CASAPGLDYNEQFF.

The J gene is TRBJ2-6, the V gene TRBV7-8; no definite D call. The CDR3 runs 15 residues. Germline assignment: CDR1 SGHVS and CDR2 FQNEAQ. Trimming shortened V by 6 bases and J by 0 bases, and 9 bases separated the two germline ends. For the CDR3, the DNA is TGTGCCAGCAGGCAACAAAGCTCTGGGGCCAACGTCCTGACTTTC. Translating gives CASRQQSSGANVLTF.

This clonotype was counted only a few times. The CDR3 DNA sequence: TGTGCCAGCAGCCAAGCCCCAGGGCTGAACACTGAAGCTTTCTTT. Its protein is CASSQAPGLNTEAFF. The genes are TRBV3-1 and TRBJ1-1; weak D call: TRBD1 (5 bases). Germline loops: CDR1 LGHDT, CDR2 YNNKEL (reference sequence). Trimming took 1 base from V and 0 from J, leaving 9 bases between them. The CDR3 extends over 15 amino acids.

V and J are TRBV6-1 and TRBJ2-2; no clear D. The CDR3 is 15 residues long. Germline lookup yields CDR1 MNHNS and CDR2 SASEGT. The CDR3 region is CALNPLVGNTGELFF. Here the CDR3 DNA reads TGTGCGCTAAACCCCTTGGTGGGGAACACCGGGGAGCTGTTTTTT.

The CDR3 spells CASSPGGRGTDTQYF. Here the CDR3 DNA reads TGTGCCAGCAGCCCAGGAGGGAGAGGAACAGATACGCAGTATTTT. The rearrangement joins TRBV11-3 to TRBJ2-3; TRBD2 might be the D (6 bases). The CDR3 has 15 residues. Germline lookup yields CDR1 SGHNT and CDR2 YENEEA. The germline V and J ends were trimmed by 5 bases and 3 bases, with 15 bases remaining between them.

In this sample, this clonotype turned up many times. The chain carries TRBV7-8 and TRBJ2-5; TRBD2 aligns across 9 bases. Germline loops: CDR1 SGHVS, CDR2 FQNEAQ. The CDR3 extends over 17 amino acids. V gave up 4 bases and J gave up 2 bases; unmatched junction bases: 11. The CDR3 spells CASSSPRRLAAQETQYF. The CDR3 coding sequence is TGTGCCAGCAGCTCCCCGCGGAGACTAGCGGCGCAAGAGACCCAGTACTTC.